Below are 30 T cell receptor beta chains sequenced from a single sample in a study of naive and memory T cell subsets. Both TRBC1 and TRBC2 were covered by a beta constant-region primer of two equimolar oligonucleotides. Ligated cDNA was amplified by four rounds of PCR with nested alpha and beta constant-region primers and SP2. TCRdb recomputed calls from the UMI-ligation and nested PCR reads with MiXCR, one row per CDR3 protein. The sample contains 80,000 or so distinct CDR3 sequences, over 9% of which appear only once. The sample comprised naive CD8+ T cells from blood. The source of these receptors is a human donor in good health.

This clonotype was seen more than once but under ten times. This chain's CDR3 is CSARVWSLYEQYF. CDR3 in DNA: TGCAGTGCTAGAGTCTGGTCCCTCTACGAGCAGTACTTC. The chain employs TRBV20-1 and TRBJ2-7; D gene uncertain. The CDR3 has 13 amino acids. V lost 1 base and J 3 bases, leaving 10 bases between the germline ends. The germline CDR1 and CDR2 sequences are DFQATT and SNEGSKA (reference sequence).

This clonotype turned up a few times. V gene TRBV20-1 combines with J gene TRBJ1-3; TRBD1 is a possible D gene (5 bases). CDR3 length equals 13 residues. The ends were cut back, 3 bases at V and 8 bases at J, with 14 bases in the middle. Germline assignment: CDR1 DFQATT and CDR2 SNEGSKA (reference sequence). The CDR3 nucleotides are TGCAGTGCTAGCGAGGGGCCTGTAGACACCATATATTTT. Protein sequence: CSASEGPVDTIYF.

There are many counts of this clonotype. The chain uses TRBV4-2 and TRBJ1-1; D is possibly TRBD1 (5 bases). CDR1 is LGHNA and CDR2 is YNFKEQ in the germline V gene. The CDR3 is 15 amino acids. Trimming took 5 bases from V and 1 from J, leaving 14 bases between them. CDR3 region: CASSSQSGKNTEAFF. CDR3 DNA sequence: TGTGCCAGCAGCTCCCAATCAGGGAAGAACACTGAAGCTTTCTTT.

CDR3 DNA: TGCGCCAGCAGCCAAGATAAAGGTCGAGGCGGGAGCACCTACGAGCAGTACTTC. Residues: CASSQDKGRGGSTYEQYF. The chain employs TRBV4-1 and TRBJ2-7; 7 nucleotides match TRBD2. J gave up 2 bases and V 0 bases, and 13 bases lay outside the gene matches. Germline values: CDR1 MGHRA, CDR2 YSYEKL. This CDR3 comprises 18 residues.

The V gene is TRBV25-1, the J gene TRBJ1-2; no definite D call. V shed 10 bases and J shed 7 bases, with 10 bases lying between them. Germline V CDR1 and CDR2: MGHDK, SYGVNS. The CDR3 length is 10 residues. CDR3 residues: CATHSRGYTF. Here the CDR3 DNA reads TGTGCCACCCATTCCCGTGGCTACACCTTC.

The V and J genes are TRBV13 and TRBJ2-7; D is unresolved. In germline, CDR1 is PRHDT, CDR2 FYEKMQ (reference sequence). The CDR3 totals 14 residues. With 5 bases removed from V and 2 bases from J, the gap between germline ends came to 13 bases. DNA of the CDR3: TGTGCCAGCAGCCCCCCCGGGCCGACCTACGAGCAGTACTTC. It specifies CASSPPGPTYEQYF.

This clonotype was counted many times. The chain has TRBV20-1 and TRBJ2-1, with unresolved D. Germline CDR1 and CDR2: DFQATT and SNEGSKA (reference sequence). CDR3 length: 16 residues. V lost 0 bases and J lost 7, with 19 bases in between. CDR3 region: CSARDPRDTHWNEQFF. For the CDR3, the DNA is TGCAGTGCTAGAGATCCCCGAGACACTCATTGGAATGAGCAGTTCTTC.

The table lists this clonotype with a few counts. The gene calls are TRBV9 and TRBJ1-5; D ambiguous. The V end lost 0 bases, the J end lost 3 bases, and 7 bases lay between the germline ends. Germline V gene data show CDR1 as SGDLS and CDR2 as YYNGEE. The CDR3 has 14 residues. CDR3: CASSVGQANQPQHF. CDR3 in DNA: TGTGCCAGCAGCGTAGGGCAGGCCAATCAGCCCCAGCATTTT.

This clonotype was detected only once. At one boundary the junction diverges from the germline segment, which might be a read error. The gene calls are TRBV6-2 or TRBV6-3 and TRBJ2-7; D perhaps matches TRBD2 (6 bases). The CDR3 has 16 residues. Germline lookup yields CDR1 MNHEY and CDR2 SVGEGT. DNA for the CDR3: TGTGACAGCAGTTACTCTACATTCCTGGGGGAGGACGAGCAGTACTTC. This encodes CDSSYSTFLGEDEQYF.

In this sample, this clonotype turned up a few times. The gene calls are TRBV24-1 and TRBJ2-5, with 8 bases fitting TRBD1. Germline V gene lookup returns CDR1 KGHDR and CDR2 SFDVKD. Trimming removed 3 bases from V and 7 bases from J; junction bases left unmatched: 9. The CDR3 runs to 15 residues. The CDR3 region has the DNA TGTGCCACCAGTGATCGCTACAGGGGGTTGGGGACCCAGTACTTC. Protein: CATSDRYRGLGTQYF.

This clonotype was counted a few times. The rearrangement links TRBV7-6 to TRBJ2-7, with 12 bases aligning to TRBD2. After removal of 5 bases from V and 7 bases from J, the junction contained 9 bases not matched to a gene. The germline V gene encodes CDR1 SGHVS and CDR2 FNYEAQ. The CDR3 is 15 residues long. The CDR3 DNA reads TGTGCCAGCAGCCCTCTAGCGGGAGGGCCACGGGAGCAGTACTTC. Translation gives CASSPLAGGPREQYF.

This clonotype has a count of ten or more. The rearrangement uses TRBV29-1 and TRBJ2-1; 9 nucleotides line up with TRBD2. This CDR3 spans 18 amino acids. The ends lost 2 bases at V and 8 bases at J; junction bases unmatched: 19. The germline CDR1 and CDR2 sequences are SQVTM and ANQGSEA. In DNA, the CDR3 is TGCAGCGTTGAATTCGCGGGAGGGCCGGTTGGTAGAATGTATGAGCAGTTCTTC. This translates into CSVEFAGGPVGRMYEQFF.

This clonotype occurred a few times. V gene TRBV10-3 combines with J gene TRBJ2-1; weak D call: TRBD2 (6 bases). The length of the CDR3 is 17 residues. V lost 4 bases and J lost 0, with 16 bases in between. Germline V lookup: CDR1 ENHRY, CDR2 SYGVKD. CDR3 sequence (DNA): TGTGCCATCAGTGGAACTGGGGGGAGGACCTCCTACAATGAGCAGTTCTTC. Translated, it gives CAISGTGGRTSYNEQFF.

This clonotype was seen at least ten times. The chain is built from TRBV11-2 and TRBJ2-3, with 7 nucleotides matching TRBD1. The CDR3 extends over 14 amino acids. Germline V gene sequence: CDR1 SGHAT, CDR2 FQNNGV. The junction had 4 bases not matched to a gene; V was cut back by 5 bases and J by 2 bases. This chain's CDR3 is CASSPQGFTDTQYF. The CDR3 DNA reads as TGTGCCAGCAGCCCACAGGGGTTCACAGATACGCAGTATTTT.

This clonotype was counted between two and nine times. The V call is TRBV20-1, the J call TRBJ2-7; no clear D. CDR3 length: 12 residues. CDR1 and CDR2 (germline): DFQATT, SNEGSKA (reference sequence). Trimming stripped 3 bases from V and 0 bases from J, with 6 bases between. In DNA form, the CDR3 reads TGCAGTGCTAGCGGGTTCTCCTACGAGCAGTACTTC. The encoded protein is CSASGFSYEQYF.

At least ten counts were recorded for this clonotype. This chain joins TRBV15 and TRBJ2-1; 10 nucleotides align to TRBD2. Germline V lookup: CDR1 LNHNV, CDR2 YYDKDF (reference sequence). V shed 3 bases, J shed 8 bases, and the junction held 7 bases outside the gene matches. CDR3 size: 15 residues. The CDR3 loop reads CATSSSSGSHYEQFF. For the CDR3, the DNA is TGTGCCACCAGCAGTTCTAGCGGGAGTCACTATGAGCAGTTCTTC.

V is TRBV5-6 and J is TRBJ1-4; 7 bases line up with TRBD1. J gave up 4 bases and V 0 bases, and 9 bases lay outside the gene matches. The CDR3 runs 17 residues. In germline, CDR1 is SGHDT, CDR2 YYEEEE. The CDR3 is CASSLAKGGGYNEKLFF. The CDR3 nucleotides are TGTGCCAGCAGCTTGGCCAAAGGAGGGGGCTATAATGAAAAACTGTTTTTT.

This sequence joins TRBV7-6 and TRBJ1-4, with D perhaps TRBD1 (6 bases). Germline assignment: CDR1 SGHVS and CDR2 FNYEAQ. With 7 bases removed from V and 5 bases from J, the gap between germline ends came to 17 bases. The CDR3 is 15 residues long. The CDR3 reads CASTPGGRTNEKLFF. CDR3 DNA sequence: TGTGCCAGCACCCCCGGGGGGCGGACGAATGAAAAACTGTTTTTT. Combining the CDR3 with reference TRBV7-6 and TRBJ1-4 gives the whole variable domain GAGVSQSPRYKVTKRGQDVALRCDPISGHVSLYWYRQALGQGPEFLTYFNYEAQQDKSGLPNDRFSAERPEGSISTLTIQRTEQRDSAMYRCASTPGGRTNEKLFFGSGTQLSVL.

This clonotype was detected a few times. This chain links TRBV12-3 or TRBV12-4 with TRBJ2-7, with D perhaps TRBD1 or TRBD2 (5 bases each). The V gene lost 5 bases and the J gene lost 9 bases, with 17 bases spanning the gap. The length of the CDR3 is 13 residues. The DNA for the CDR3 is TGTGCCAGCAGTAACATGGGACCCTCCGGGCAGTACTTC. It codes for CASSNMGPSGQYF.

The chain employs TRBV9 and TRBJ2-3; 7 positions match TRBD2. Losses at the gene ends were 4 bases for V and 6 bases for J; bases not matched to a gene: 14. The CDR3 has 16 amino acids. Germline V gene data show CDR1 as SGDLS and CDR2 as YYNGEE. The CDR3 DNA is TGTGCCAGCAGCCCCCGGGGTGGCGGGAGCGCGGATACGCAGTATTTT. Translating gives CASSPRGGGSADTQYF.

This clonotype was recorded at least ten times. The chain carries TRBV10-3 and TRBJ2-1; 9 bases are a match to TRBD2. The junction had 7 bases not matched to a gene; V was cut back by 5 bases and J by 8 bases. The CDR3 is 14 amino acids. Germline V gene lookup returns CDR1 ENHRY and CDR2 SYGVKD. The CDR3: CAISPGLAKDEQFF. For the CDR3, the DNA is TGTGCCATCAGTCCGGGACTAGCTAAGGATGAGCAGTTCTTC.

There are a few counts of this clonotype. V gene TRBV6-5 combines with J gene TRBJ1-1; D not resolved. CDR1 is MNHEY and CDR2 is SVGAGI in the germline V gene. The CDR3 length is 15 residues. Trimming stripped 1 base from V and 5 bases from J, with 14 bases between. The CDR3 region is CASSYYRPGQTEAFF. CDR3 in DNA: TGTGCCAGCAGTTACTACCGCCCGGGCCAGACTGAAGCTTTCTTT.

In DNA form, the CDR3 reads TGTGCCAGCAGTTTCACTAGCGGGATCTACGAGCAGTACTTC. Its protein is CASSFTSGIYEQYF. The V and J genes are TRBV12-3 or TRBV12-4 and TRBJ2-7; 10 bases map to TRBD2. The CDR3 is 14 residues long. The junction had 2 bases not matched to a gene; V was cut back by 3 bases and J by 3 bases.

The table lists this clonotype with many counts. The rearrangement links TRBV6-2 or TRBV6-3 to TRBJ2-7; perhaps D is TRBD1 or TRBD2 (5 bases each). The germline V and J ends were trimmed by 4 bases and 3 bases, with 10 bases remaining between them. Germline V CDR1 and CDR2: MNHEY, SVGEGT. The CDR3 extends over 13 amino acids. DNA of the CDR3: TGTGCCAGCAGTTCGGGACGAGGCTACGAGCAGTACTTC. The encoded protein is CASSSGRGYEQYF.

This clonotype was found many times. V is TRBV12-3 or TRBV12-4 and J is TRBJ1-3; D unclear. The CDR3 has 13 residues. V lost 10 bases to trimming and J lost 0 bases, with 10 bases between them. The CDR3 DNA is TGTGCCACCAAGCTGAGCTCTGGAAACACCATATATTTT. Protein sequence: CATKLSSGNTIYF.

This chain connects TRBV20-1 to TRBJ2-1; no clear D gene. Germline CDR1 reads DFQATT; CDR2 reads SNEGSKA (reference sequence). This CDR3 has 14 residues. V was shortened by 5 bases and J by 6 bases, with 17 bases between the two germline ends. Here the CDR3 reads CSAWASSNFNEQFF. In nucleotides, the CDR3 is TGCAGTGCTTGGGCCAGCTCAAACTTCAATGAGCAGTTCTTC.

In this sample, this clonotype turned up many times. The V and J genes are TRBV10-3 and TRBJ2-7, with D possibly being TRBD1 or TRBD2 (6 bases each). CDR1 is ENHRY, CDR2 SYGVKD, per germline. Trimming shortened V by 6 bases and J by 5 bases, and 11 bases separated the two germline ends. The CDR3 totals 12 residues. CDR3 in DNA: TGTGCCATCAGATTGAGGGGGGACGAGCAGTACTTC. Its translation: CAIRLRGDEQYF.

This clonotype has at least ten counts. V is TRBV20-1 and J is TRBJ2-1, with 12 bases lining up with TRBD2. Germline CDR1 and CDR2: DFQATT and SNEGSKA (reference sequence). The CDR3 extends over 15 amino acids. The V and J ends lost 1 base and 6 bases, in that order; junction bases with no gene match: 4. CDR3 residues: CSARGLAGASNEQFF. The CDR3 coding sequence is TGCAGTGCTAGAGGACTAGCGGGAGCTTCCAATGAGCAGTTCTTC.

This clonotype was observed a handful of times. V is TRBV27 and J is TRBJ2-5; 12 bases line up with TRBD2. The CDR3 spans 16 residues. Per the germline V gene, CDR1 is MNHEY and CDR2 is SMNVEV (reference sequence). The trim removed 4 bases at V and 4 bases at J, leaving 7 bases unmatched. The CDR3 loop reads CASSSSTSGSSETQYF. In DNA form, the CDR3 reads TGTGCCAGCAGTTCCTCGACTAGCGGGAGTTCAGAGACCCAGTACTTC.

The V and J genes are TRBV25-1 and TRBJ2-3, with a tentative D call TRBD1 (7 bases). V was trimmed by 4 bases and J by 4 bases, leaving 12 bases between them. The CDR3 contains 14 residues. Looked up from germline, CDR1 is MGHDK and CDR2 is SYGVNS. CDR3 amino acids: CASSAGGSSDTQYF. The CDR3 DNA follows: TGTGCCAGCAGTGCAGGGGGGTCTTCAGATACGCAGTATTTT.